This is a list of T cell receptor beta chains from one sample in a study of CD8+CD57+ T cells in acquired aplastic anemia. TCRdb analysed the reads with MiXCR anew, one entry per CDR3 protein. The profile covers about half a million distinct CDR3 sequences, with 25% to 40% appearing a single time and around 0.82% taken by the ten largest. Sequenced input: sorted CD4+, CD8+, or CD8+CD57+ T cells (not recorded which) from PBMCs. The source is a human donor with aplastic anemia. CDR3s include the opening cysteine and the closing phenylalanine or tryptophan. A D gene is named only where the DNA matches it firmly. Not every row has a clone size; where given, it reads once, few, many or a size class.

DNA: TGTGCCAGCATTTTTCGTAACACTGAAGCTTTCTTT; CDR3: CASIFRNTEAFF; J: TRBJ1-1; size: NA; D: NA; V: TRBV6-2/TRBV6-3
DNA: TGTGCCACCAGCGAGGACTTCGGGTTCAATGAAGCTTTCTTT; CDR3: CATSEDFGFNEAFF; J: TRBJ1-1; size: many; D: NA; V: TRBV15
DNA: TGTGCCAGTAGTATCCGGGGGGCTAGTGATACGCAGTATTTT; CDR3: CASSIRGASDTQYF; J: TRBJ2-3; size: NA; D: NA; V: TRBV19
DNA: TGTGCCAGCCTGGACAGGGGCAATAGCAATCAGCCCCAGCATTTT; CDR3: CASLDRGNSNQPQHF; J: TRBJ1-5; size: NA; D: TRBD1; V: TRBV2
DNA: TGTGCCAGCAGCCGCTCACCGTCGTGGGAGGTGCAGTTCTTC; CDR3: CASSRSPSWEVQFF; J: TRBJ2-1; size: NA; D: NA; V: TRBV6-6
DNA: TGTGCCAGCAGCCTCGACAGGCTGGGATCACCCCTCCACTTT; CDR3: CASSLDRLGSPLHF; J: TRBJ1-6; size: few; D: NA; V: TRBV3-1
DNA: TGTGCCAGCAGCTTAGGGGGAATAGTAGCTTTCTTT; CDR3: CASSLGGIVAFF; J: TRBJ1-1; size: many; D: NA; V: TRBV7-9
DNA: TGTGCCTGGAGGGCCCCGGGGCCAATCAATTCACCCCTCCACTTT; CDR3: CAWRAPGPINSPLHF; J: TRBJ1-6; size: few; D: NA; V: TRBV30
DNA: TGTGCCAGCAGACCCACGTTTGTTACGGGGGTCTATGGCTACACCTTC; CDR3: CASRPTFVTGVYGYTF; J: TRBJ1-2; size: many; D: NA; V: TRBV7-8
DNA: TGCAGTGCTACGACTCTAGCGGGGGTGACCTACGAGCAGTACTTC; CDR3: CSATTLAGVTYEQYF; J: TRBJ2-7; size: many; D: TRBD2; V: TRBV20-1
DNA: TGTGCCAGCAGTTTATTGCGTGGTAACGAGCAGTACTTC; CDR3: CASSLLRGNEQYF; J: TRBJ2-7; size: many; D: NA; V: TRBV12-3/TRBV12-4
DNA: TGCGCCAGCAGCTTGGGGGATACAGCAAATGTGGAAAAACTGTTTTTT; CDR3: CASSLGDTANVEKLFF; J: TRBJ1-4; size: NA; D: NA; V: TRBV5-1
DNA: TGCAGTGCAAAACCGCCGGGGCTAGGAGAGACCCAGTACTTC; CDR3: CSAKPPGLGETQYF; J: TRBJ2-5; size: NA; D: NA; V: TRBV20-1
DNA: TGTGCCAGCAACGGGATAGCGGGAGGGCCGAGGAATGAGCAGTTCTTC; CDR3: CASNGIAGGPRNEQFF; J: TRBJ2-1; size: NA; D: TRBD2; V: TRBV25-1
DNA: TGTGCCAGCAGCCCGGACAGGGGTAATGAAAAACTGTTTTTT; CDR3: CASSPDRGNEKLFF; J: TRBJ1-4; size: few; D: TRBD1; V: TRBV7-9
DNA: TGTGCCAGCAGACCACCAGGGCGAAACACCATATATTTT; CDR3: CASRPPGRNTIYF; J: TRBJ1-3; size: NA; D: NA; V: TRBV6-1
DNA: TGTGCCAGCAGCCCAGGTGGGACAGGGAGCCATGAGCAGTTCTTC; CDR3: CASSPGGTGSHEQFF; J: TRBJ2-1; size: NA; D: TRBD1; V: TRBV7-9
DNA: TGCAGTGCTAGAGAGGACAGGGGTCACAATGAGCAGTTCTTC; CDR3: CSAREDRGHNEQFF; J: TRBJ2-1; size: few; D: TRBD1; V: TRBV20-1
DNA: TGTGCCAGCAGTGAATCTGGCAGGGGGCGGACCGGGGAGCTGTTTTTT; CDR3: CASSESGRGRTGELFF; J: TRBJ2-2; size: many; D: TRBD1; V: TRBV25-1
DNA: TGTGCCAGCAGGATGACAGGAAGGAACACTGAAGCTTTCTTT; CDR3: CASRMTGRNTEAFF; J: TRBJ1-1; size: few; D: NA; V: TRBV6-1